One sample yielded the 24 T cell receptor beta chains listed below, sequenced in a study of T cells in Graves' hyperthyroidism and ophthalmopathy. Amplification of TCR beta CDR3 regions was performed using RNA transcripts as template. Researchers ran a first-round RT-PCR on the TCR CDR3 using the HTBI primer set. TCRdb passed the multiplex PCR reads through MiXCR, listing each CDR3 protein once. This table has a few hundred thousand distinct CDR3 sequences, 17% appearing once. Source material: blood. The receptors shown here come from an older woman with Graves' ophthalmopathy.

The CDR3 here is CAISGTGQGISYTF. CDR3 nucleotide sequence: TGTGCCATCAGTGGCACAGGACAGGGAATTAGCTACACCTTC. The rearrangement joins TRBV10-3 to TRBJ1-2, with 8 bases that match TRBD1. Germline assignment: CDR1 ENHRY and CDR2 SYGVKD. Unmatched junction bases numbered 10, after V lost 4 bases and J lost 9 bases. CDR3 length equals 14 residues.

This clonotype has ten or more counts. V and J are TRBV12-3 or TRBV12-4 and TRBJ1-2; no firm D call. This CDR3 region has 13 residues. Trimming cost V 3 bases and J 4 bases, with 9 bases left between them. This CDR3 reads CASSLGRSYGYTF. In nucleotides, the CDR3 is TGTGCCAGCAGTTTGGGCAGGTCCTATGGCTACACCTTC.

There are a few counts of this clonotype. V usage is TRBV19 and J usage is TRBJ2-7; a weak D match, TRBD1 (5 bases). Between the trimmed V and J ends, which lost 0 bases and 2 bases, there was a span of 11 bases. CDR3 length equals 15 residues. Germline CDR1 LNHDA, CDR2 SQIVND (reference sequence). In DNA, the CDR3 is TGTGCCAGTAGTATAGATAGGTCCAGGGCCTACGAGCAGTACTTC. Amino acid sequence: CASSIDRSRAYEQYF.

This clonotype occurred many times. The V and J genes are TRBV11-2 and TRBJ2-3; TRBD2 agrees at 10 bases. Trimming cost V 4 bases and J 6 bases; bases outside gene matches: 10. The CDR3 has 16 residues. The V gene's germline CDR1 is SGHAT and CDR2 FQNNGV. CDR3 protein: CASSSGLAGASDTQYF. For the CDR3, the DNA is TGTGCCAGCAGCTCTGGGCTAGCGGGAGCGTCCGATACGCAGTATTTT.

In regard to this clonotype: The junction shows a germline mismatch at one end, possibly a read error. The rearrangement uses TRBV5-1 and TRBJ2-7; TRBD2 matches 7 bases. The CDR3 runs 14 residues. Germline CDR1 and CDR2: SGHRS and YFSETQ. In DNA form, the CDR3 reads TGTGCCAGCAGAGCCGGGACTAACGCCTACGAGCAGTACTTC. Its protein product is CASRAGTNAYEQYF.

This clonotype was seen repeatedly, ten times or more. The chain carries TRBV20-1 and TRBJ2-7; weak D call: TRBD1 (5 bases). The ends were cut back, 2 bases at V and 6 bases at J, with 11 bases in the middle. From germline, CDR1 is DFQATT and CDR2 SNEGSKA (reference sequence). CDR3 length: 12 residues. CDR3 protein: CSARQGSGEQYF. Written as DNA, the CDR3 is TGCAGTGCTAGACAGGGTAGTGGCGAGCAGTACTTC.

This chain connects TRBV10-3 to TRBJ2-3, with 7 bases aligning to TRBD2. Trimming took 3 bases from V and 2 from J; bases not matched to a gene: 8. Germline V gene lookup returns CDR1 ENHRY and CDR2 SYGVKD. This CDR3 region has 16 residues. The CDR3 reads CAISDYRLAATDTQYF. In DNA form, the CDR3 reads TGTGCCATCAGTGATTATCGACTAGCTGCCACAGATACGCAGTATTTT.

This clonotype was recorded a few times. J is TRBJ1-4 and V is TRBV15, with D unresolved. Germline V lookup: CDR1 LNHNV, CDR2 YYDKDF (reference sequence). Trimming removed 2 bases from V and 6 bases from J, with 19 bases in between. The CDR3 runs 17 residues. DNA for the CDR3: TGTGCCACCAGCAGATCATCCCGGGTTACGCAATATGAAAAACTGTTTTTT. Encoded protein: CATSRSSRVTQYEKLFF.

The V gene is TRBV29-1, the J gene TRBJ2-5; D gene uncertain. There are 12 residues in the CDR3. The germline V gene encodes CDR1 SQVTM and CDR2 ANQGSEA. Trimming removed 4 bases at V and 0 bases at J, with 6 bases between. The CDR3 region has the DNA TGCAGCGTTGGGACGTACCAAGAGACCCAGTACTTC. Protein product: CSVGTYQETQYF.

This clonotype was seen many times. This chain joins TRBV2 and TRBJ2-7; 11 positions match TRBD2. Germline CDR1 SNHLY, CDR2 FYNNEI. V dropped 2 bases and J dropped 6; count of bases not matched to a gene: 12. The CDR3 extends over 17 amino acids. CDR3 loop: CASSESGVAGGFSEQYF. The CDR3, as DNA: TGTGCCAGCAGTGAATCGGGGGTAGCGGGAGGGTTCTCCGAGCAGTACTTC.

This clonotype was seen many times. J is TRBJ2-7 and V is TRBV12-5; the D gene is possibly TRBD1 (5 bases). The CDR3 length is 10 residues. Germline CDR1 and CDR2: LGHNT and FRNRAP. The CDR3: CARTGYEQYF. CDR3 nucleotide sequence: TGTGCCAGAACAGGCTACGAGCAGTACTTC.

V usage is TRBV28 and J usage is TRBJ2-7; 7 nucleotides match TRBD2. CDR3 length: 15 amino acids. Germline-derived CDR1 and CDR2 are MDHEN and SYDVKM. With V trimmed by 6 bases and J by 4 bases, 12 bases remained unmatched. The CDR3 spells CASSRVGGGSYEQYF. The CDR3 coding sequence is TGTGCCAGCAGCCGTGTTGGGGGGGGGAGTTACGAGCAGTACTTC.

As DNA, the CDR3 is TGCGCCAGCAGCCAGGACGTGACAAATGAAAAACTGTTTTTT. Amino acid sequence: CASSQDVTNEKLFF. The chain has TRBV5-1 and TRBJ1-4; D not resolved. Germline V lookup: CDR1 SGHRS, CDR2 YFSETQ. The CDR3 contains 14 residues. Trimming cost V 4 bases and J 5 bases, with 12 bases left between them.

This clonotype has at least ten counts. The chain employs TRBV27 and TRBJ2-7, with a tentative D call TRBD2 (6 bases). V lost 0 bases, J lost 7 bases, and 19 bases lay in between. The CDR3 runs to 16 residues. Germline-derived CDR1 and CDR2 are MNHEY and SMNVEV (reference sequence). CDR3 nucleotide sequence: TGTGCCAGCAGTTTATCGGGCCCAGCGGGTCTAGGGGAGCAGTACTTC. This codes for CASSLSGPAGLGEQYF.

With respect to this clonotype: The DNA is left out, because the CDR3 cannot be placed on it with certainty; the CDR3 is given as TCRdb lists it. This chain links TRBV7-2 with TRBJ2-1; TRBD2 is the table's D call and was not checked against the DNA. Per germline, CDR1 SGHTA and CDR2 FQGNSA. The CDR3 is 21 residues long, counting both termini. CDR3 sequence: CASSFYICSAIAGGFYNEQFF.

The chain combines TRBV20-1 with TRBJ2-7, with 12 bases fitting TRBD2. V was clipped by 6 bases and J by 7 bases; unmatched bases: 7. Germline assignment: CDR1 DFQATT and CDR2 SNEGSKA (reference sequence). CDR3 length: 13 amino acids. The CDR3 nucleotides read TGCAGTGCCATCCCGCTAGCGGGGGGGGAGCAGTACTTC. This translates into CSAIPLAGGEQYF.

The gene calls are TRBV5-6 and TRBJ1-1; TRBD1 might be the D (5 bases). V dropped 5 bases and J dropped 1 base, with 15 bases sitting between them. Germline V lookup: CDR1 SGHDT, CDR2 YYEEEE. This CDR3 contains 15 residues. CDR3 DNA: TGTGCCAGCAGATGGGACCGTGAGAGGAACACTGAAGCTTTCTTT. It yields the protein CASRWDRERNTEAFF.

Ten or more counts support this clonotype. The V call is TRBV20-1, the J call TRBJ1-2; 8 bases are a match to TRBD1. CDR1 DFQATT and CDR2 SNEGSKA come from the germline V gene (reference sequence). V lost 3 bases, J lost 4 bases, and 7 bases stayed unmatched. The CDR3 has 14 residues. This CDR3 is CSASTGDRGYGYTF. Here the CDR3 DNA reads TGCAGTGCTAGTACTGGCGACAGGGGCTATGGCTACACCTTC.

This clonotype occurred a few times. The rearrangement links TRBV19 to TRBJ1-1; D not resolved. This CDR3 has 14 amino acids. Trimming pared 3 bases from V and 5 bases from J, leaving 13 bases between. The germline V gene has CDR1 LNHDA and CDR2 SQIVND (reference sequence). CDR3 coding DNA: TGTGCCAGTAGTATTCAGACAAGGATAACTGAAGCTTTCTTT. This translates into CASSIQTRITEAFF.

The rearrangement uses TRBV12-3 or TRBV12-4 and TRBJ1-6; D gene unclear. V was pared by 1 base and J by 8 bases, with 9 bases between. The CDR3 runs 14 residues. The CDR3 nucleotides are TGTGCCAGCAGTTTAGAGGCCAGCTATTCACCCCTCCACTTT. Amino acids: CASSLEASYSPLHF.

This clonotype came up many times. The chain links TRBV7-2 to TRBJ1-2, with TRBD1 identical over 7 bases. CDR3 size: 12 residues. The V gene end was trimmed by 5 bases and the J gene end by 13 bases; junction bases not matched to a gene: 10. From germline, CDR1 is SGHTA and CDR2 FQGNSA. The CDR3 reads CASSTYTGDATF. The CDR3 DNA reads TGTGCCAGCAGCACTTACACAGGGGATGCCACCTTC.

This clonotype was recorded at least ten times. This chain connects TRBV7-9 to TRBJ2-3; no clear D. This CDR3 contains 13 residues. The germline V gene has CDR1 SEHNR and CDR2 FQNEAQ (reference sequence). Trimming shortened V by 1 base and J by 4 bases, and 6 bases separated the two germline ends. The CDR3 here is CASSLGSADTQYF. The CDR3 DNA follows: TGTGCCAGCAGCTTAGGGTCGGCAGATACGCAGTATTTT.

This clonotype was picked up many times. The CDR3 sequence is CASTPNQGGPQHF. The CDR3 coding sequence is TGTGCCAGCACCCCCAATCAGGGGGGGCCCCAGCATTTT. This chain links TRBV7-2 with TRBJ1-5, with 7 bases that match TRBD1. The V gene's germline CDR1 is SGHTA and CDR2 FQGNSA. This CDR3 has 13 amino acids. V lost 7 bases, J lost 9 bases, and 9 bases stayed unmatched. Full variable domain (remainder filled in from reference TRBV7-2 and TRBJ1-5): GAGVSQSPSNKVTEKGKDVELRCDPISGHTALYWYRQSLGQGLEFLIYFQGNSAPDKSGLPSDRFSAERTGGSVSTLTIQRTQQEDSAVYLCASTPNQGGPQHFGDGTRLSIL.

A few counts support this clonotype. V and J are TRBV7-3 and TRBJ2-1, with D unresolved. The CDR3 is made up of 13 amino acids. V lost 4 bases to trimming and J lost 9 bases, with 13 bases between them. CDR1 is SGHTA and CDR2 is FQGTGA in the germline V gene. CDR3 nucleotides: TGTGCCAGCAGCTCGTTATTTGGTACTGAGCAGTTCTTC. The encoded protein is CASSSLFGTEQFF.